A few counts support the clone carrying this T cell receptor (beta chain). This record comes from a study of T-cell memory formation after mild COVID-19. V was pared by 2 bases and J by 5 bases, with 13 bases between. This CDR3 comprises 14 residues. Germline assignment: CDR1 SGHRS and CDR2 YFSETQ. TCRdb reprocessed the 5' RACE reads with MiXCR, giving one entry per CDR3 protein. This table has nearly 110,000 distinct CDR3 sequences, about 17% appearing once. Sequenced input: PBMCs or a T cell subset sorted from them (not recorded which). The receptor was isolated from an adult woman who had mild COVID-19 (a few samples of this study predate the infection). Cell type and time point are not known. The gene calls are TRBV5-1 and TRBJ2-5, with TRBD2 as a possible D gene (5 bases). Here the CDR3 reads CASSFYGELETQYF. CDR3 nucleotides: TGCGCCAGCAGCTTTTACGGGGAGCTGGAGACCCAGTACTTC.